This T cell receptor (beta chain) comes out of a study of blood T cell repertoires in COVID-19. Only a few counts were recorded for this clone. This table comes from immunoSEQ multiplex PCR, and its TCRdb copy is limited to in-frame clones, with some not included. The sample yields just under 150,000 clones, roughly 80% seen once. CDR3 length: 14 residues. Looked up from germline, CDR1 is LGHDT and CDR2 is YNNKEL (reference sequence). Losses at the gene ends were 6 bases for V and 3 bases for J; bases not matched to a gene: 6. The receptor comes from a human donor in a cohort sampled during active COVID-19. The chain has TRBV3-1 (or the pseudogene TRBV3-2) and TRBJ2-3; 7 nucleotides line up with TRBD2. Sequenced sample: peripheral blood. CDR3 nucleotide sequence: TGTGCCAGCAGGTCGGCGGGGGTGACAGATACGCAGTATTTT. It is translated as CASRSAGVTDTQYF.